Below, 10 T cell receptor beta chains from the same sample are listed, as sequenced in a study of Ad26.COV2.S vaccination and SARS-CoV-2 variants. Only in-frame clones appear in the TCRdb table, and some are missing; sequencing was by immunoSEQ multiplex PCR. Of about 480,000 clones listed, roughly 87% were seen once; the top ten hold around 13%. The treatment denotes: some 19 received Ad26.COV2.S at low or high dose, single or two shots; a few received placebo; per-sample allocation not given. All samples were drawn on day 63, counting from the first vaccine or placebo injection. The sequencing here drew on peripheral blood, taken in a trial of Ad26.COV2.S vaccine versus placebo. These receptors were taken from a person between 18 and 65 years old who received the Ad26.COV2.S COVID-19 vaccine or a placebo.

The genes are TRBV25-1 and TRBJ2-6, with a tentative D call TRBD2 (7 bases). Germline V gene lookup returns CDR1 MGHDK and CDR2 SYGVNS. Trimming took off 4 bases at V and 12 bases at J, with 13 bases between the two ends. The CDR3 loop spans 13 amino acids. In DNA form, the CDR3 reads TGTGCCAGCAGTGCCGGGGGGCTGCCCGTCCTGACTTTC. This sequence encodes CASSAGGLPVLTF.

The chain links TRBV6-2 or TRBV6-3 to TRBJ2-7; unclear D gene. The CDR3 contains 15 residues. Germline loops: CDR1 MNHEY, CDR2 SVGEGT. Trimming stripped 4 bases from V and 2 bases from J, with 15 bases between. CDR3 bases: TGTGCCAGCAGTTTCGGTCCCGCAGACCCCTACGAGCAGTACTTC. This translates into CASSFGPADPYEQYF.

The CDR3 nucleotides read TGCGCCAGCAGCCAAGCCAGCCGGGACAGGGGGAACGAGCAGTACTTC. Translated, it gives CASSQASRDRGNEQYF. The J gene is TRBJ2-7, the V gene TRBV4-3; 11 bases match TRBD1. J lost 5 bases, V lost 1 base, and 7 bases had no gene match. This CDR3 contains 16 residues. The germline V gene encodes CDR1 LGHNA and CDR2 YSLEER.

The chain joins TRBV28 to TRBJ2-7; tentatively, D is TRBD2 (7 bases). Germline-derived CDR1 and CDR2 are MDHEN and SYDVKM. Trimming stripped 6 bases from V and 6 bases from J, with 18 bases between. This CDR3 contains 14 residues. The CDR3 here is CASRPGGREVEQYF. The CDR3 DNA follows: TGTGCCAGCAGACCCGGGGGGCGGGAAGTCGAGCAGTACTTC.

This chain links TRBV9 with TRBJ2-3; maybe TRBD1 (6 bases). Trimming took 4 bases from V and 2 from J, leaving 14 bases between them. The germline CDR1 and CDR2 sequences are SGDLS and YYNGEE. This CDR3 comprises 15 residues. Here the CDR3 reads CASSSRTGFTDTQYF. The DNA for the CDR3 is TGTGCCAGCAGCTCGCGCACAGGGTTCACAGATACGCAGTATTTT.

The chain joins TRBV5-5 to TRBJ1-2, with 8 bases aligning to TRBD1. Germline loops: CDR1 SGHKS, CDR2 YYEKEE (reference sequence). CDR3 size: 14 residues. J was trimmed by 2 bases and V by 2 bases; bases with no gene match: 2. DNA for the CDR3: TGTGCCAGCAGCTTCCAGGGGGCCAACTATGGCTACACCTTC. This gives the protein CASSFQGANYGYTF.

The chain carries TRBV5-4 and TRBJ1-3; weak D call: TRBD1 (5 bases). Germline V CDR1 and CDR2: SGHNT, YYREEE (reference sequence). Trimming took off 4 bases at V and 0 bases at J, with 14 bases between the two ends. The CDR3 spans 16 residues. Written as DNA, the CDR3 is TGTGCCAGCAGCCCCGATGGGGGAATCTCTGGAAACACCATATATTTT. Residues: CASSPDGGISGNTIYF.

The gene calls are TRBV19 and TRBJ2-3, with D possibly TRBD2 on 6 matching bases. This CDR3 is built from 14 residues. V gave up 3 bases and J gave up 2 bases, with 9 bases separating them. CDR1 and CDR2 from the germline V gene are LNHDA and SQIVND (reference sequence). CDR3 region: CASSIGGFTDTQYF. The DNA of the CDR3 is TGTGCCAGTAGTATCGGGGGATTCACAGATACGCAGTATTTT.

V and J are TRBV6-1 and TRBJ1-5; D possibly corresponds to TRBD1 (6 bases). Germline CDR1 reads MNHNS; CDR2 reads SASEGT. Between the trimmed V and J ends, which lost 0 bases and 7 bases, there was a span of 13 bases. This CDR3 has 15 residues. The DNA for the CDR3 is TGTGCCAGCAGTGAAGCGGGGGGCCCGGGACAGCCCCAGCATTTT. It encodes CASSEAGGPGQPQHF.

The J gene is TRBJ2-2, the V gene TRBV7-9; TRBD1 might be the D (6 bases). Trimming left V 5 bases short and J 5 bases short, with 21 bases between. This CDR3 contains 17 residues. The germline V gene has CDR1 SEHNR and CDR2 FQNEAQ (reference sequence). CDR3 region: CASSPAGGERGTGELFF. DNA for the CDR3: TGTGCCAGCAGCCCCGCGGGCGGAGAAAGGGGGACCGGGGAGCTGTTTTTT.